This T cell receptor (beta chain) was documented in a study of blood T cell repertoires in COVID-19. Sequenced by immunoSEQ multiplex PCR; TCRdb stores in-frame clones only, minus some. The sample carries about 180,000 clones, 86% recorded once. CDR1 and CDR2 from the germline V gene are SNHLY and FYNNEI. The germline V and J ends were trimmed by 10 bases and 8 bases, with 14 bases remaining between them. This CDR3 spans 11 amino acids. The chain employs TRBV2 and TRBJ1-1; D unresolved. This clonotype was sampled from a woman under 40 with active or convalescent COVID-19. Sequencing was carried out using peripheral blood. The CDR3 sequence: CATLLGGEAFF. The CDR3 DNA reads TGTGCCACCCTCCTAGGAGGCGAAGCTTTCTTT.